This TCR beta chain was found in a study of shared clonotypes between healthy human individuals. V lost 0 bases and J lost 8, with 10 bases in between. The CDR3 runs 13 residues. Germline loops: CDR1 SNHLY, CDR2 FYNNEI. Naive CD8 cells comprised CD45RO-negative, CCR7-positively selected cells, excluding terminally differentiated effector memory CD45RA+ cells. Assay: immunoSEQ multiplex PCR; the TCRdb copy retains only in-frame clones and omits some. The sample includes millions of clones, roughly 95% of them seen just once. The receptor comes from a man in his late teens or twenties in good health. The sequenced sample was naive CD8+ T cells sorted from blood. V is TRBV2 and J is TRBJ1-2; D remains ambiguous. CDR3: CASSEALQGGYTF. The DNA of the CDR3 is TGTGCCAGCAGTGAAGCGCTTCAAGGGGGCTACACCTTC.